This T cell receptor (beta chain) comes out of a study of blood T cell repertoires in COVID-19. About the research overall: Some COVID-19 samples were acute and others convalescent; all came from the United States, Italy and Spain.

Sequenced by immunoSEQ multiplex PCR; TCRdb stores in-frame clones only, minus some. The table lists about 33,000 clones, roughly nine tenths of them singletons. The CDR3 spans 14 residues. The germline gives CDR1 MNHNY, CDR2 SVGAGI (reference sequence). Trimming took 2 bases from V and 5 from J, leaving 12 bases between them. What was sequenced was peripheral blood. This sequence was found in a woman of 80 years or more with active or convalescent COVID-19. The chain joins TRBV6-6 to TRBJ1-2; weak D call: TRBD1 (6 bases). CDR3 loop: CASSYEGGGYGYTF. The CDR3 coding sequence is TGTGCCAGCAGTTACGAAGGGGGTGGGTATGGCTACACCTTC.